The rows below give T cell receptor beta chains drawn from one sample of a study of long-term antiretroviral therapy in people with HIV. Produced via immunoSEQ multiplex PCR; TCRdb's table is partial and in-frame only. Of some 31,000 clones detected, around 90% appear once; the ten largest clones hold roughly 13%. The material was unsorted PBMCs, obtained 1.1 years after starting antiretroviral therapy. All receptors derive from a man between 18 and 29 years old with HIV. CDR3s include the opening cysteine and the closing phenylalanine or tryptophan. D genes are given only for firm matches. Size is stated for part of the rows, as once, few or many counts, or as a class when the clone is expanded.

>-|TRBJ1-4|-|TRBV10-1
CASSSAGWDEKLFF
TGCGCCAGCAGTTCGGCAGGGTGGGATGAAAAACTGTTTTTT
>-|TRBJ1-4|-|TRBV4-1
CASSQVGVNEKLFF
TGCGCCAGCAGCCAAGTAGGGGTTAATGAAAAACTGTTTTTT
>-|TRBJ2-3|-|TRBV4-3
CASSRTGSTDTQYF
TGCGCCAGCAGCCGCACGGGATCCACAGATACGCAGTATTTT
>-|TRBJ2-5|-|TRBV18
CASSDTPETQYF
TGTGCCAGCTCCGACACCCCCGAGACCCAGTACTTC
>-|TRBJ2-3|-|TRBV2
CASTPTVTSSTDTQYF
TGTGCCAGCACTCCAACAGTAACTTCTAGCACAGATACGCAGTATTTT
>TRBD2|TRBJ2-1|-|TRBV5-5
CASSPQAGGQVEQFF
TGTGCCAGCAGTCCCCAAGCGGGAGGGCAGGTTGAGCAGTTCTTC
>-|TRBJ2-2|-|TRBV6-6
CASNTGSLTGELFF
TGTGCCAGCAACACCGGGAGTCTCACCGGGGAGCTGTTTTTT
>-|TRBJ2-3|-|TRBV7-8
CASRPGRRAVTDTQYF
TGTGCCAGCAGGCCTGGACGCCGAGCCGTCACAGATACGCAGTATTTT
>TRBD2|TRBJ2-7|-|TRBV4-3
CASSQSPGLAGDEQYF
TGCGCCAGCAGCCAATCTCCGGGACTAGCGGGAGACGAGCAGTACTTC
>TRBD1|TRBJ2-7|-|TRBV27
CASQTGGADSYEQYF
TGTGCCAGCCAGACAGGGGGCGCCGATTCCTACGAGCAGTACTTC
>TRBD2|TRBJ2-7|-|TRBV15
CATSRPTSGSQREQYF
TGTGCCACCAGCCGTCCGACTAGCGGGAGTCAGCGCGAGCAGTACTTC
>TRBD2|TRBJ2-5|once|TRBV28
CASSPGLAGVETQYF
TGTGCCAGCAGTCCCGGACTAGCGGGAGTAGAGACCCAGTACTTC
>-|TRBJ1-2|-|TRBV30
CAWRKQGNNYGYTF
TGTGCCTGGAGGAAACAGGGTAATAACTATGGCTACACCTTC
>TRBD2|TRBJ2-5|-|TRBV10-1
CASSDFTSGDQETQYF
TGCGCCAGCAGTGATTTTACTAGCGGGGACCAAGAGACCCAGTACTTC
>-|TRBJ1-1|-|TRBV28
CATGTQLNAFF
TGTGCCACCGGGACCCAACTTAATGCTTTCTTT
>-|TRBJ2-3|-|TRBV4-2
CASSRGRSEDTQYF
TGTGCCAGCAGTCGTGGGAGGTCGGAAGATACGCAGTATTTT
>TRBD1|TRBJ2-7|-|TRBV19
CASKDQGAREQYF
TGTGCCAGTAAGGATCAGGGGGCTCGGGAGCAGTACTTC
>-|TRBJ2-2|-|TRBV27
CASRGAYTGELFF
TGTGCCAGCAGGGGGGCTTACACCGGGGAGCTGTTTTTT
>-|TRBJ2-4|-|TRBV27
CASSLAVPGIQYF
TGTGCCAGCAGTTTAGCAGTGCCAGGGATTCAGTACTTC
>-|TRBJ1-2|-|TRBV4-2
CASSFQGMNYGYTF
TGTGCCAGCAGCTTTCAGGGGATGAACTATGGCTACACCTTC
>-|TRBJ2-5|-|TRBV5-4
CASSLKQGRETQYF
TGTGCCAGCAGCTTGAAGCAGGGACGGGAGACCCAGTACTTC
>-|TRBJ1-2|-|TRBV5-4
CASGTSQGMRGYAF
TGTGCCAGCGGGACTTCACAGGGAATGAGAGGCTACGCCTTC
>-|TRBJ2-2|-|TRBV28
CASIPPGISGELFF
TGTGCCAGCATCCCTCCAGGGATCAGCGGGGAGCTGTTTTTT
>-|TRBJ1-4|few|TRBV28
CASSRASTNEKLFF
TGTGCCAGCAGTAGGGCGTCGACTAATGAAAAACTGTTTTTT
>TRBD2|TRBJ2-1|-|TRBV4-2
CASSQEGEAGGPHNEQFF
TGTGCCAGCAGCCAAGAGGGAGAAGCGGGAGGGCCGCACAATGAGCAGTTCTTC
>-|TRBJ1-2|-|TRBV9
CASSVGRGNGYTF
TGTGCCAGCAGCGTAGGACGGGGAAATGGCTACACCTTC
>-|TRBJ1-4|-|TRBV18
CASSPGGKEKLFF
TGTGCCAGCTCACCAGGGGGAAAGGAAAAACTGTTTTTT
>-|TRBJ2-2|few|TRBV2
CASRDYRETGELFF
TGTGCCAGCAGGGACTACAGGGAGACCGGGGAGCTGTTTTTT
>-|TRBJ2-7|-|TRBV6-1
CASSRGGGGTYEQYF
TGTGCCAGCAGCCGAGGGGGAGGTGGAACCTACGAGCAGTACTTC
>-|TRBJ2-1|-|TRBV9
CASSPRDEQFF
TGTGCCAGCAGCCCCAGGGATGAGCAGTTCTTC
>TRBD1|TRBJ1-1|-|TRBV5-4
CASSLARGRTEAFF
TGTGCCAGCAGCCTGGCCAGGGGGCGGACTGAAGCTTTCTTT
>-|TRBJ2-1|few|TRBV5-1
CASSLGQVNEQFF
TGCGCCAGCAGCTTGGGACAGGTGAATGAGCAGTTCTTC
>TRBD2|TRBJ2-3|-|TRBV28
CASSLSIGLAGDTDTQYF
TGTGCCAGCAGTTTATCCATCGGACTAGCGGGAGATACAGATACGCAGTATTTT
>TRBD2|TRBJ2-5|-|TRBV6-5
CASSYLAGGGGETQYF
TGTGCCAGCAGTTACCTAGCGGGAGGTGGGGGGGAGACCCAGTACTTC
>-|TRBJ2-6|-|TRBV5-4
CASSLVGRGAGANVLTF
TGTGCCAGCAGCTTGGTAGGCAGGGGAGCTGGGGCCAACGTCCTGACTTTC
>-|TRBJ2-2|-|TRBV15
CATSGSSGYGGELFF
TGTGCCACCAGCGGGTCGAGCGGGTACGGCGGGGAGCTGTTTTTT
>-|TRBJ2-3|-|TRBV27
CASSPSSGSTDTQYF
TGTGCCAGCAGTCCCAGTAGCGGAAGCACAGATACGCAGTATTTT
>TRBD1|TRBJ1-2|-|TRBV18
CASSPAVTGGFGYTF
TGTGCCAGCTCACCGGCCGTTACAGGGGGCTTTGGCTACACCTTC
>-|TRBJ1-4|-|TRBV15
CATSRVGGTSEKLFF
TGTGCCACCAGCAGAGTGGGGGGGACGTCCGAAAAACTGTTTTTT
>TRBD1|TRBJ1-1|-|TRBV5-1
CASSLGAAGGRNSEAFF
TGCGCCAGCAGCTTGGGAGCGGCAGGGGGCAGGAACTCTGAAGCTTTCTTT
>-|TRBJ1-1|-|TRBV4-2
CASSQVGGFGNTEAFF
TGTGCCAGCAGCCAAGTCGGGGGATTCGGGAACACTGAAGCTTTCTTT
>TRBD2|TRBJ2-3|-|TRBV27
CASGLAGGRGTQYF
TGTGCCAGCGGACTAGCGGGAGGCCGGGGTACGCAGTATTTT
>TRBD1|TRBJ2-7|once|TRBV10-1
CASSGTGTSGEQYF
TGCGCCAGCAGTGGGACAGGGACATCTGGGGAGCAGTACTTC
>TRBD1|TRBJ2-7|-|TRBV5-4
CASSEGQGQGGEQYF
TGTGCCAGCAGCGAGGGACAGGGGCAAGGTGGGGAGCAGTACTTC
>-|TRBJ2-2|once|TRBV2
CASRPGIRGGELFF
TGTGCCAGCAGGCCCGGGATAAGGGGCGGGGAGCTGTTTTTT
>TRBD1|TRBJ2-1|-|TRBV7-9
CASSLGQGLNNEQFF
TGTGCCAGCAGCCTGGGACAGGGACTCAACAATGAGCAGTTCTTC
>-|TRBJ2-7|once|TRBV5-6
CASRVVGDLDYEQYF
TGTGCCAGCAGGGTGGTGGGCGATTTAGACTACGAGCAGTACTTC
>TRBD1|TRBJ1-5|once|TRBV7-9
CASSGQGWGQPQHF
TGTGCCAGCAGCGGACAGGGGTGGGGTCAGCCCCAGCATTTT
>-|TRBJ2-7|-|TRBV5-5
CASSLEGSSSYEQYF
TGTGCCAGCAGCTTGGAAGGGTCAAGCTCCTACGAGCAGTACTTC
>TRBD1|TRBJ1-2|-|TRBV7-9
CASSQGQGRIFFNYGYTF
TGTGCCAGCAGCCAGGGACAGGGACGAATCTTTTTTAACTATGGCTACACCTTC
>-|TRBJ1-2|-|TRBV9
CASSSPGTSYGYTF
TGTGCCAGCAGCTCTCCCGGGACAAGCTATGGCTACACCTTC
>-|TRBJ1-2|once|TRBV6-1
CASSANKRGDVGYTF
TGTGCCAGCAGTGCTAATAAGAGGGGGGATGTTGGCTACACCTTC
>-|TRBJ1-2|-|TRBV6-1
CASSELSTNYGYTF
TGTGCCAGCAGTGAGCTTTCTACTAACTATGGCTACACCTTC